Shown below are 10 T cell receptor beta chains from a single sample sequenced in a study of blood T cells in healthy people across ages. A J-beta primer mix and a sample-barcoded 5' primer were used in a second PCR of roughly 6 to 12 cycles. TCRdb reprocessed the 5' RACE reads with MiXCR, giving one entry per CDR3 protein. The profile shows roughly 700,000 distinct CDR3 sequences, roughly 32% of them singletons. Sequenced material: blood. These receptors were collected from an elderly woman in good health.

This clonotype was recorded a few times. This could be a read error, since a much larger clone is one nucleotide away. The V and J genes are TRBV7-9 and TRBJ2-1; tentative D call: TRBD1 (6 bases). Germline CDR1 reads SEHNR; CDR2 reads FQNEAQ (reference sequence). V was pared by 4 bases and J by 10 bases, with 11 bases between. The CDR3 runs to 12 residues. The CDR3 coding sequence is TGTGCCAGCAGCTGGGGGCGAGACGAGCAGTTCTTC. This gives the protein CASSWGRDEQFF.

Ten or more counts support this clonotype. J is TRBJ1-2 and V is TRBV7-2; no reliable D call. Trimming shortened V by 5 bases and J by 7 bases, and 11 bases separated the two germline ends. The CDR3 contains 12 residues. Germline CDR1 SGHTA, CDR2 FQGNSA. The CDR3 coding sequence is TGTGCCAGCAGCCACGGGATTTCTGGCTACACCTTC. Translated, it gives CASSHGISGYTF. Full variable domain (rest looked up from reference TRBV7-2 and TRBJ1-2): GAGVSQSPSNKVTEKGKDVELRCDPISGHTALYWYRQSLGQGLEFLIYFQGNSAPDKSGLPSDRFSAERTGGSVSTLTIQRTQQEDSAVYLCASSHGISGYTFGSGTRLTVV.

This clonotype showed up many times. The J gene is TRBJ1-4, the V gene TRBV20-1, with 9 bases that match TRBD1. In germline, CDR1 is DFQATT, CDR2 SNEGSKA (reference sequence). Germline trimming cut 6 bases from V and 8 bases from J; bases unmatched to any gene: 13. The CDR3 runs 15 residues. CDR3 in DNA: TGCAGTGCCAACGTAGGACAGGGGCGAGGGGAAAAACTGTTTTTT. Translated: CSANVGQGRGEKLFF.

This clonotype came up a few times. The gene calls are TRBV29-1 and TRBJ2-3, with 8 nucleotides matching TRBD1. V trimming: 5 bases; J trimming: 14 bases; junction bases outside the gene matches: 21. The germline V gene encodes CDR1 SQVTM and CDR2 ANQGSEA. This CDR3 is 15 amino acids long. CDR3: CSVRSWTGLNEKLYF. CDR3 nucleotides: TGCAGCGTTCGCTCCTGGACAGGGTTAAATGAAAAACTGTATTTT.

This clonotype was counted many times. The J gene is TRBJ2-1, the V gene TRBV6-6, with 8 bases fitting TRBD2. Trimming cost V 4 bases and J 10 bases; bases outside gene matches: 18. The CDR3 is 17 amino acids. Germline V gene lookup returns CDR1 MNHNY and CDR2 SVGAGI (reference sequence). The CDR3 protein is CASSLPTGGASFHEQFF. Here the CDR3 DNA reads TGTGCCAGCAGTTTGCCTACCGGGGGGGCCTCTTTTCACGAGCAGTTCTTC.

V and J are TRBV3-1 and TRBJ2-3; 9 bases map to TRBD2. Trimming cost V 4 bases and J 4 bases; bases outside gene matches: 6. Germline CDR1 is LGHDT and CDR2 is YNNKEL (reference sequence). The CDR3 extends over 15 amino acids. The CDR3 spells CASSPEGGGADTQYF. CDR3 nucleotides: TGTGCCAGCAGCCCAGAGGGCGGGGGGGCAGATACGCAGTATTTT.

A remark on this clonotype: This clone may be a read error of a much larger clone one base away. CDR3 sequence: CASSSKQGFGADTQYF. CDR3 DNA: TGTGCCAGCAGCTCCAAACAGGGGTTCGGCGCAGATACGCAGTATTTT. The gene calls are TRBV7-3 and TRBJ2-3, with 7 positions matching TRBD1. J lost 4 bases, V lost 4 bases, and 11 bases had no gene match. Germline assignment: CDR1 SGHTA and CDR2 FQGTGA. This CDR3 contains 16 residues.

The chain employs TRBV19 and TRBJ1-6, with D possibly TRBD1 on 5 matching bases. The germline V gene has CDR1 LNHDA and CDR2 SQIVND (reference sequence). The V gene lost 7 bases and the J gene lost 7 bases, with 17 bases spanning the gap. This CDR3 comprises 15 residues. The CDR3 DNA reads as TGTGCCAGTAAGGAGGATCGGGGGGACAATTCACCCCTCCACTTT. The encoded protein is CASKEDRGDNSPLHF.

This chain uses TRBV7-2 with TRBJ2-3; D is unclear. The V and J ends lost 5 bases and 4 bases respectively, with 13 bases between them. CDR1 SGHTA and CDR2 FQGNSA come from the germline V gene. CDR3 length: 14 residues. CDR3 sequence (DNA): TGTGCCAGCAGCCGAGCCTCGGAGCCAGATACGCAGTATTTT. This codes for CASSRASEPDTQYF.

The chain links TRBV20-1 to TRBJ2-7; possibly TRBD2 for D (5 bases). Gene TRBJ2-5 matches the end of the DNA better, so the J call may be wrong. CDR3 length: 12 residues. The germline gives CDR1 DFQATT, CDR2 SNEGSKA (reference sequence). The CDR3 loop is CSAYGGGETQYF. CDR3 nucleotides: TGCAGTGCGTACGGCGGCGGGGAGACCCAGTACTTC.